The entry below describes one TCR beta chain. Antigen specificity is unknown. Method: immunoSEQ multiplex PCR; TCRdb's copy keeps in-frame clones and lacks some. The sample records about 110,000 clones, 92% being singletons. V was shortened by 3 bases and J by 1 base, with 2 bases between the two germline ends. The CDR3 is 12 amino acids. Germline V CDR1 and CDR2: LNHDA, SQIVND (reference sequence). The data originate from a study of siplizumab effects on memory and regulatory T cells. General study findings and limits: Some alloreactive sequences were traceable to unstimulated CD4+ memory cells, and siplizumab significantly reduced them. Proliferating siplizumab-culture Treg suppressive function went unconfirmed. With siplizumab, Treg-derived clones averaged approximately 69% of mappable alloreactive CD4+ clones, versus 26.9% in controls.

The genes are TRBV19 and TRBJ2-3; D remains ambiguous. The sample taken for sequencing was Tregs sorted from blood. The receptor was isolated from a human donor in good health. CDR3 protein: CASSIGTDTQYF. The CDR3 coding sequence is TGTGCCAGTAGTATTGGCACAGATACGCAGTATTTT.